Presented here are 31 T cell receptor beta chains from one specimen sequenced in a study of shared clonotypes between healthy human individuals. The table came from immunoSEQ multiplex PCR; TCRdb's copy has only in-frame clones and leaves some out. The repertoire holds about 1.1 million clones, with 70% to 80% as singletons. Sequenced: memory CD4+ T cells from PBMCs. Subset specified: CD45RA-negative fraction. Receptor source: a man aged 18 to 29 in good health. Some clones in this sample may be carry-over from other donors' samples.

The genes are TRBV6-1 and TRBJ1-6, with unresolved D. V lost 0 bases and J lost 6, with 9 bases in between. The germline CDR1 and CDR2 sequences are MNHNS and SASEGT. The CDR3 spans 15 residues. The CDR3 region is CASSEAGLGNSPLHF. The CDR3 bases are TGTGCCAGCAGTGAAGCAGGGCTTGGTAATTCACCCCTCCACTTT.

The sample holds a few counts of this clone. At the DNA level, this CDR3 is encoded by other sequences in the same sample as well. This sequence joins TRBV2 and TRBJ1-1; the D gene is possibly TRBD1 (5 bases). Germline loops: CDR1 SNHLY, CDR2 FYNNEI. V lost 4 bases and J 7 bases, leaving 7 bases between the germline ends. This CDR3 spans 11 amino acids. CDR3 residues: CASSGDGEAFF. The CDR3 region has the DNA TGTGCCAGCAGTGGGGACGGTGAAGCTTTCTTT.

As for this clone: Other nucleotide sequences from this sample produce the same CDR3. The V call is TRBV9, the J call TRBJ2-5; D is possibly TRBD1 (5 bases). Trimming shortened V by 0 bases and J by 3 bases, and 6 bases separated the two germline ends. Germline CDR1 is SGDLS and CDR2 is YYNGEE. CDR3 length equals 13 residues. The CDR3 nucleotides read TGTGCCAGCAGCGTAGGCAGGGAAGAGACCCAGTACTTC. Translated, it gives CASSVGREETQYF.

CDR3 residues: CASSTYPTGNNEKLFF. The CDR3 DNA reads as TGCGCCAGCAGCACCTACCCGACGGGGAATAATGAAAAACTGTTTTTT. The chain links TRBV4-1 to TRBJ1-4; D remains ambiguous. The ends were cut back, 5 bases at V and 4 bases at J, with 17 bases in the middle. Germline-derived CDR1 and CDR2 are MGHRA and YSYEKL. The CDR3 totals 16 residues.

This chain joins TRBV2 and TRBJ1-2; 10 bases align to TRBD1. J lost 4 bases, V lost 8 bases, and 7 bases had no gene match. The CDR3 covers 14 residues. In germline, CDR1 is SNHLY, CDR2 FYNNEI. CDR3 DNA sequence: TGTGCCAGCGATCCGGGACAGGGGAGCTATGGCTACACCTTC. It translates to CASDPGQGSYGYTF.

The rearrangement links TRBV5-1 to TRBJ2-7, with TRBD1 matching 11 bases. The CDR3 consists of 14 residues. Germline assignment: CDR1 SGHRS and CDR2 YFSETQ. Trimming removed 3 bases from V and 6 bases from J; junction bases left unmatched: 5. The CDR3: CASSSPGQGVEQYF. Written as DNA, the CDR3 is TGCGCCAGCAGCTCCCCGGGACAGGGGGTCGAGCAGTACTTC.

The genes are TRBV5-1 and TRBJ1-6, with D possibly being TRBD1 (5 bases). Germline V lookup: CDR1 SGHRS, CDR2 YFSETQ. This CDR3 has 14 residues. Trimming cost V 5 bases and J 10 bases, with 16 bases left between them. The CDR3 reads CASSRDSLASPLHF. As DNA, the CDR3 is TGCGCCAGCAGTCGAGACAGCTTGGCATCACCCCTCCACTTT.

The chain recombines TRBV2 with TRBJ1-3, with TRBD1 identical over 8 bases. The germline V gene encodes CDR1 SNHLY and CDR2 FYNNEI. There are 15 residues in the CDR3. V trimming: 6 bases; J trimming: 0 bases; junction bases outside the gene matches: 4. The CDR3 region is CASSWDRLSGNTIYF. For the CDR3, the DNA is TGTGCCAGCAGCTGGGACAGGCTCTCTGGAAACACCATATATTTT.

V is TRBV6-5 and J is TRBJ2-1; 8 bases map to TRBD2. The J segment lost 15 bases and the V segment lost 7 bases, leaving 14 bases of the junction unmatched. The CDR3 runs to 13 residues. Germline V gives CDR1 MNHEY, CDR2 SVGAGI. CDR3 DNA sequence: TGTGCCAGCACACTAACCGGGACTAGTTTACCGTTCTTC. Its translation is CASTLTGTSLPFF.

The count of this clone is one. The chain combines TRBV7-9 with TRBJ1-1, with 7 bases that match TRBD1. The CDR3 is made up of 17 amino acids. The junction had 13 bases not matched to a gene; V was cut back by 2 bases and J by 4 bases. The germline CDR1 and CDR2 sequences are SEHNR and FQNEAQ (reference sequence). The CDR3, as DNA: TGTGCCAGCAGCTTAATCGTCGTCAGGGGGGTTGCCACTGAAGCTTTCTTT. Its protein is CASSLIVVRGVATEAFF.

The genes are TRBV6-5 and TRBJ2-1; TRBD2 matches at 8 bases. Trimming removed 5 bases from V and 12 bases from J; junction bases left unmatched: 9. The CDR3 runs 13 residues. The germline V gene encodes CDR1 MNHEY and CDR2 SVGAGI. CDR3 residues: CASSPDSGGRQFF. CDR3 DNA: TGTGCCAGCAGTCCGGACAGCGGGGGTCGGCAGTTCTTC.

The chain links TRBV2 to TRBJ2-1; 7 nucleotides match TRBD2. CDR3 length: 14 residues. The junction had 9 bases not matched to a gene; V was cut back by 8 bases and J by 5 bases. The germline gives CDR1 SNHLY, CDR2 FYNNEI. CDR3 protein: CASRAGASNNEQFF. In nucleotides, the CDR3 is TGTGCCAGCCGGGCGGGAGCCAGTAACAATGAGCAGTTCTTC.

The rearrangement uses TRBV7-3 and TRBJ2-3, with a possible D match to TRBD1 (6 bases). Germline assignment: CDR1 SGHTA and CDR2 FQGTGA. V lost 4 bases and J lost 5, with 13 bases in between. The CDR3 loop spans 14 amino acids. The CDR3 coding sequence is TGTGCCAGCAGCTCGACGGGACAAGGAGATACGCAGTATTTT. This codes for CASSSTGQGDTQYF. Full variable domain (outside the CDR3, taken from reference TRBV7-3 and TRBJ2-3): GAGVSQTPSNKVTEKGKYVELRCDPISGHTALYWYRQSLGQGPEFLIYFQGTGAADDSGLPNDRFFAVRPEGSVSTLKIQRTERGDSAVYLCASSSTGQGDTQYFGPGTRLTVL.

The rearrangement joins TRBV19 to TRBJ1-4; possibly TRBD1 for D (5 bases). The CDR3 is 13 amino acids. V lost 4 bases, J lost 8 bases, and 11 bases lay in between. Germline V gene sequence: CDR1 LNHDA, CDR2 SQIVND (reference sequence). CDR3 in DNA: TGTGCCAGTAGTACAGGGTTGAAGGAAAAACTGTTTTTT. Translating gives CASSTGLKEKLFF.

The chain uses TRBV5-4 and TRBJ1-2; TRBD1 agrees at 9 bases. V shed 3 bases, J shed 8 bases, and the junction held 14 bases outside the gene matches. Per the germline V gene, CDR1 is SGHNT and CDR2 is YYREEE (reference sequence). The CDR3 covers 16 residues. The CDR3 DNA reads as TGTGCCAGCAGCTCGAGATACCGGGACAGGGTGACAGGCTACACCTTC. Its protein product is CASSSRYRDRVTGYTF.

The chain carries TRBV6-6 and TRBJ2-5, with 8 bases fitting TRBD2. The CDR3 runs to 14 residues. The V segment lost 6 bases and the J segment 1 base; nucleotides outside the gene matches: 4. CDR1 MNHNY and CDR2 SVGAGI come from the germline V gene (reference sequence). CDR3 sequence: CASRSSGTQETQYF. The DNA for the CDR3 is TGTGCCAGCAGAAGTAGCGGGACCCAAGAGACCCAGTACTTC.

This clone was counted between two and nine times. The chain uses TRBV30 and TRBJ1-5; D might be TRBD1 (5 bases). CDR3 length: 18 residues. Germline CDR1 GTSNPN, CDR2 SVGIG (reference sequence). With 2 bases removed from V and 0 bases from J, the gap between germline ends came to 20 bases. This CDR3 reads CAWSPPGSYSYSNQPQHF. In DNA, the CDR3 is TGTGCCTGGAGTCCACCAGGGTCATATAGTTATAGCAATCAGCCCCAGCATTTT.

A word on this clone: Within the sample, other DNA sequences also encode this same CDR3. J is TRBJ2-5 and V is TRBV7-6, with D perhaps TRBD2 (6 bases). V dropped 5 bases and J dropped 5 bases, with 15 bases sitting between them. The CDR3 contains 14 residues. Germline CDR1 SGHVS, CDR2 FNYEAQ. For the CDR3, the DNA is TGTGCCAGCAGCCCGAGGGGCGCGGGGGAGACCCAGTACTTC. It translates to CASSPRGAGETQYF. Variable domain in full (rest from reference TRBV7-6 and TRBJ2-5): GAGVSQSPRYKVTKRGQDVALRCDPISGHVSLYWYRQALGQGPEFLTYFNYEAQQDKSGLPNDRFSAERPEGSISTLTIQRTEQRDSAMYRCASSPRGAGETQYFGPGTRLLVL.

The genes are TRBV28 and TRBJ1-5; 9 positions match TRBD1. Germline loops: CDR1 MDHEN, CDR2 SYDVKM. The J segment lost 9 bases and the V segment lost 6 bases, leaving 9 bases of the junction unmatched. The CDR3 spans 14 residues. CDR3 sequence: CASSGQGLGGPQHF. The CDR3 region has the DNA TGTGCCAGCAGCGGACAGGGGTTAGGGGGGCCCCAGCATTTT. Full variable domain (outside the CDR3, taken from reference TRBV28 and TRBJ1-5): DVKVTQSSRYLVKRTGEKVFLECVQDMDHENMFWYRQDPGLGLRLIYFSYDVKMKEKGDIPEGYSVSREKKERFSLILESASTNQTSMYLCASSGQGLGGPQHFGDGTRLSIL.

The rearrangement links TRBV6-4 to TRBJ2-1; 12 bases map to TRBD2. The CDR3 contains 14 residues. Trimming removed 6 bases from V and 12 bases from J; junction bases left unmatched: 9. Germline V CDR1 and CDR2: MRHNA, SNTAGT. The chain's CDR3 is CASSETSGGRLQFF. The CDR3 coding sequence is TGTGCCAGCAGCGAGACTAGCGGGGGACGCCTGCAGTTCTTC.

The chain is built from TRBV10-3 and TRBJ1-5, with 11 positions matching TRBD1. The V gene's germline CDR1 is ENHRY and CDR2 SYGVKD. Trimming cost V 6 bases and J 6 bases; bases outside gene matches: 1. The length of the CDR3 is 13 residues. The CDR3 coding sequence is TGTGCCATCAGGGGACAGGGGGGTCAGCCCCAGCATTTT. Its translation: CAIRGQGGQPQHF.

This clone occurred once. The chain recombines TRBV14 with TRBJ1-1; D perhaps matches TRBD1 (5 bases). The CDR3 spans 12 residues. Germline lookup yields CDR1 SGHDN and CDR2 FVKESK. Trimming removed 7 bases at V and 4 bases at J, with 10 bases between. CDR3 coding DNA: TGTGCCAGCAATTGGGGGGGCACTGAAGCTTTCTTT. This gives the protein CASNWGGTEAFF.

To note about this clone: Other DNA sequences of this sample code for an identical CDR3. In DNA, the CDR3 is TGTGCCAGCAGTGAAGGGACAGCTAATGAAAAACTGTTTTTT. It is translated as CASSEGTANEKLFF. The V and J genes are TRBV6-1 and TRBJ1-4; weak D call: TRBD1 (6 bases). The CDR3 extends over 14 amino acids. V was shortened by 1 base and J by 3 bases, with 6 bases between the two germline ends. The germline CDR1 and CDR2 sequences are MNHNS and SASEGT.

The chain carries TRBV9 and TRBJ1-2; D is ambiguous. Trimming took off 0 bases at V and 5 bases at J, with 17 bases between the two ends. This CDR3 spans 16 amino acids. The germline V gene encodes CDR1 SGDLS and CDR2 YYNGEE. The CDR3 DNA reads TGTGCCAGCAGCGTAGATTGGTCACCAGATGGGTATGGCTACACCTTC. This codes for CASSVDWSPDGYGYTF.

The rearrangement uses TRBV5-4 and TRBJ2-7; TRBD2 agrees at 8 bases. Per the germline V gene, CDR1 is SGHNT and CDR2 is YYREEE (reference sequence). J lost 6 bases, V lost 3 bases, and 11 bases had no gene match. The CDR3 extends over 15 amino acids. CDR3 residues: CASSSEREIGSEQYF. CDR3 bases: TGTGCCAGCAGCTCGGAGCGGGAGATCGGAAGCGAGCAGTACTTC.

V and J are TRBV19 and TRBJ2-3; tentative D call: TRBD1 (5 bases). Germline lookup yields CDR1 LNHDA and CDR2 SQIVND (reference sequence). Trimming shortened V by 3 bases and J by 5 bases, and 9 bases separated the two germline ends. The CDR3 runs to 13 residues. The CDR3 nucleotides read TGTGCCAGTAGTATCCAGGGCCTAGATACGCAGTATTTT. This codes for CASSIQGLDTQYF.

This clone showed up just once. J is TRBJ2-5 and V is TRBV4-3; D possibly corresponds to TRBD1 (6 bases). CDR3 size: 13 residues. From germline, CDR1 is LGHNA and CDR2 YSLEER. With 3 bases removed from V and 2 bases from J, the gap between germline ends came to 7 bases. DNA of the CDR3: TGCGCCAGCAGCCAGGGACAACAAGAGACCCAGTACTTC. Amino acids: CASSQGQQETQYF.

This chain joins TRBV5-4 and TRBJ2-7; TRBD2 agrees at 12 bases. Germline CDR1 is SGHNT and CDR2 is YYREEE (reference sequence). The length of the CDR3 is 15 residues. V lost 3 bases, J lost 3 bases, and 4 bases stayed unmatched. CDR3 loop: CASSSPTSGGYEQYF. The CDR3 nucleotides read TGTGCCAGCAGCTCGCCGACTAGCGGGGGCTACGAGCAGTACTTC.

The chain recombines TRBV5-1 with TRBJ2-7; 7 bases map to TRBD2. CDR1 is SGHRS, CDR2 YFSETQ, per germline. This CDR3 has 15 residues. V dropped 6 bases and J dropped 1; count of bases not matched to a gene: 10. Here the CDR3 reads CASTREDPISYEQYF. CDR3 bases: TGCGCCAGCACACGGGAGGACCCCATTTCCTACGAGCAGTACTTC.

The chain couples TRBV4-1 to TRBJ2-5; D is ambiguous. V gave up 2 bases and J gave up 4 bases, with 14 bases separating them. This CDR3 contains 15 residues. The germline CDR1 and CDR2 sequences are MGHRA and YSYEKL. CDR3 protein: CASSQYWLPPETQYF. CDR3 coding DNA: TGCGCCAGCAGCCAATATTGGCTCCCCCCAGAGACCCAGTACTTC.

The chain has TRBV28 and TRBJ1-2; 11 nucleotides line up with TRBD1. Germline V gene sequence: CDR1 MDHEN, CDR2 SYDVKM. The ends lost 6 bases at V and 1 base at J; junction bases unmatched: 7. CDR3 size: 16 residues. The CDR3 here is CASRMPGQGVNYGYTF. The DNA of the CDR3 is TGTGCCAGCAGGATGCCGGGACAGGGGGTTAACTATGGCTACACCTTC.